This record looks at one T cell receptor (beta chain) sequence and its context. Antigen: not known. Some clones are missing from TCRdb's copy, which holds only in-frame ones; the method was immunoSEQ multiplex PCR. This table has approximately 140,000 clones, around 90% appearing once. CDR1 is LGHDT, CDR2 YNNKEL, per germline (reference sequence). The CDR3 sequence is 17 residues long. Deletions cut 2 bases from V and 1 base from J, with 17 bases between. The record originates from a study of T cell responses to AZD1222 COVID-19 vaccine. Overall study results and limits: At 160-218 and 743-854, vaccine-associated CD4 TCRs were dominant, and they spanned spike.

Sequences were derived from peripheral blood, sampled on day 0 of AZD1222 vaccination. V gene TRBV3-1 (or the pseudogene TRBV3-2) combines with J gene TRBJ1-2; D might be TRBD1 (6 bases). This TCR derives from an adult in good health. The CDR3 region is CASSQTRGLLGNYGYTF. The DNA of the CDR3 is TGTGCCAGCAGCCAAACACGGGGGCTCTTGGGTAACTATGGCTACACCTTC.